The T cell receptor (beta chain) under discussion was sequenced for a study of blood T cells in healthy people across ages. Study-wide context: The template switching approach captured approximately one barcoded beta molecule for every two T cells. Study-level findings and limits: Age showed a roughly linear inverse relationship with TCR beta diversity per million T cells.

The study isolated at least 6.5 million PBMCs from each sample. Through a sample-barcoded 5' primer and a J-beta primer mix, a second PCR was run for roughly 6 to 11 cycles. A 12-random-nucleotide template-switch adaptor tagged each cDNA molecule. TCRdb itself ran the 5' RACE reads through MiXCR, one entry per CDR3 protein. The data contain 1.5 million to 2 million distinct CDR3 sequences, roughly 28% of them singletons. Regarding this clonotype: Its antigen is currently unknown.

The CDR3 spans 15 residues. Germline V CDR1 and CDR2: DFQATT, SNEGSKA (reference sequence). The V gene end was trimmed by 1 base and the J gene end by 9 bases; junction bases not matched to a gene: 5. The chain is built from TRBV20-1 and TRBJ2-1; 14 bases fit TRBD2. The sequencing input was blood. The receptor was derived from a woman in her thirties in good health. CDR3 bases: TGCAGTGCTAGAGGACTAGCGGGAGGGGAAGGTGAGCAGTTCTTC. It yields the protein CSARGLAGGEGEQFF.